The 24 T cell receptor beta chains listed next were all sequenced from one sample in a study of cytomegalovirus exposure and HLA in healthy donors. PCR primers comprised 60 Vbeta and 13 Jbeta primers. The assay was immunoSEQ multiplex PCR, and TCRdb's table has in-frame clones only and misses some. The profile shows 95,000 to 100,000 clones, 76% of them singletons. The source material was PBMCs. The receptors shown here come from a man in his forties in good health and CMV-seronegative.

The chain employs TRBV2 and TRBJ1-6, with 10 bases lining up with TRBD1. The CDR3 has 15 residues. The ends lost 10 bases at V and 3 bases at J; junction bases unmatched: 6. From germline, CDR1 is SNHLY and CDR2 FYNNEI. The CDR3: CATRQGAGYNSPLHF. The CDR3 DNA sequence: TGTGCCACAAGACAGGGGGCGGGCTATAATTCACCCCTCCACTTT. Complete variable domain (other parts from reference TRBV2 and TRBJ1-6): EPEVTQTPSHQVTQMGQEVILRCVPISNHLYFYWYRQILGQKVEFLVSFYNNEISEKSEIFDDQFSVERPDGSNFTLKIRSTKLEDSAMYFCATRQGAGYNSPLHFGNGTRLTVT.

This clone was detected a few times. V and J are TRBV27 and TRBJ1-5, with 7 bases matching TRBD1. This CDR3 comprises 21 residues. V dropped 6 bases and J dropped 1; count of bases not matched to a gene: 24. Per the germline V gene, CDR1 is MNHEY and CDR2 is SMNVEV (reference sequence). Written as DNA, the CDR3 is TGTGCCAGCAGACCATGGGTCCCCTCGACAATTAAACAGGGGAGCAATCAGCCCCAGCATTTT. This encodes CASRPWVPSTIKQGSNQPQHF.

The V call is TRBV10-3, the J call TRBJ1-2, with D perhaps TRBD1 (6 bases). CDR3 length: 13 residues. Germline V lookup: CDR1 ENHRY, CDR2 SYGVKD. Between the trimmed V and J ends, which lost 4 bases and 0 bases, there was a span of 6 bases. Here the CDR3 DNA reads TGTGCCATCAGTGGGACAGCTAACTATGGCTACACCTTC. Protein: CAISGTANYGYTF.

This clone occurred a few times. The rearrangement uses TRBV7-9 and TRBJ2-7; TRBD1 matches at 9 bases. The germline V gene encodes CDR1 SEHNR and CDR2 FQNEAQ (reference sequence). This CDR3 is 15 amino acids long. V lost 5 bases and J lost 4; bases outside the gene matches: 9. CDR3 amino acids: CASSPGTGKKYEQYV. In DNA form, the CDR3 reads TGTGCCAGCAGCCCGGGGACAGGGAAGAAGTACGAGCAGTACGTC.

The rearrangement uses TRBV5-4 and TRBJ2-1; D perhaps matches TRBD2 (5 bases). Germline lookup yields CDR1 SGHNT and CDR2 YYREEE (reference sequence). This CDR3 comprises 15 residues. The V end was cut by 0 bases, the J end by 4 bases, with 11 bases between. Here the CDR3 reads CASSLGLADYNEQFF. The CDR3 DNA follows: TGTGCCAGCAGCTTGGGTCTAGCCGATTACAATGAGCAGTTCTTC.

The V and J genes are TRBV6-1 and TRBJ1-2; no reliable D call. V was pared by 0 bases and J by 7 bases, with 6 bases between. The CDR3 is made up of 12 amino acids. Germline V gene data show CDR1 as MNHNS and CDR2 as SASEGT. The CDR3 DNA reads as TGTGCCAGCAGTGAAGCAGGACTTGGCTACACCTTC. It codes for CASSEAGLGYTF.

This sequence joins TRBV5-1 and TRBJ2-7; D unclear. V lost 0 bases to trimming and J lost 2 bases, with 9 bases between them. Per the germline V gene, CDR1 is SGHRS and CDR2 is YFSETQ. The CDR3 has 14 residues. The CDR3 bases are TGCGCCAGCAGCTTGGTGTCAGGCCCCTACGAGCAGTACTTC. This gives the protein CASSLVSGPYEQYF.

The CDR3 nucleotides read TGTGCCAGTAGCTTCGCAGGGGGCTCTCCTAACTATGGCTACACCTTC. It encodes CASSFAGGSPNYGYTF. The chain couples TRBV19 to TRBJ1-2; 8 nucleotides line up with TRBD1. Trimming cost V 6 bases and J 0 bases; bases outside gene matches: 9. The CDR3 has 16 residues. Germline assignment: CDR1 LNHDA and CDR2 SQIVND (reference sequence).

The V and J genes are TRBV7-2 and TRBJ1-3, with 8 bases lining up with TRBD1. CDR1 and CDR2 from the germline V gene are SGHTA and FQGNSA. The CDR3 consists of 15 residues. After removal of 5 bases from V and 4 bases from J, the junction contained 7 bases not matched to a gene. CDR3: CASSLGQGKGNTIYF. CDR3 DNA: TGTGCCAGCAGCCTCGGACAGGGTAAAGGAAACACCATATATTTT.

This chain links TRBV10-3 with TRBJ1-3; TRBD1 matches 7 bases. The CDR3 is made up of 15 amino acids. J lost 3 bases, V lost 3 bases, and 5 bases had no gene match. Germline assignment: CDR1 ENHRY and CDR2 SYGVKD. CDR3: CAISERGQRGNTIYF. DNA for the CDR3: TGTGCCATCAGTGAAAGGGGACAGCGTGGAAACACCATATATTTT.

The chain employs TRBV7-9 and TRBJ2-3, with a weak D call TRBD2 (5 bases). Germline CDR1 is SEHNR and CDR2 is FQNEAQ (reference sequence). This CDR3 contains 14 residues. V was trimmed by 1 base and J by 1 base, leaving 6 bases between them. For the CDR3, the DNA is TGTGCCAGCAGCTTAGGGACTGGCACAGATACGCAGTATTTT. Protein: CASSLGTGTDTQYF.

The V gene is TRBV9, the J gene TRBJ1-1, with a possible D match to TRBD1 (5 bases). This CDR3 is 15 amino acids long. V lost 2 bases to trimming and J lost 1 base, with 12 bases between them. Germline-derived CDR1 and CDR2 are SGDLS and YYNGEE. Written as DNA, the CDR3 is TGTGCCAGCAGCGTCACCGGGACTGGGAACACTGAAGCTTTCTTT. Amino acids: CASSVTGTGNTEAFF.

The chain links TRBV29-1 to TRBJ1-2, with D unclear. The CDR3 has 14 amino acids. CDR1 is SQVTM, CDR2 ANQGSEA, per germline. The V end was cut by 5 bases, the J end by 5 bases, with 18 bases between. CDR3 DNA: TGCAGCGTTACCTCCGGGGAGATTGGGTATGGCTACACCTTC. Protein sequence: CSVTSGEIGYGYTF. Combining the CDR3 with reference TRBV29-1 and TRBJ1-2 gives the whole variable domain SAVISQKPSRDICQRGTSLTIQCQVDSQVTMMFWYRQQPGQSLTLIATANQGSEATYESGFVIDKFPISRPNLTFSTLTVSNMSPEDSSIYLCSVTSGEIGYGYTFGSGTRLTVV.

The V call is TRBV15, the J call TRBJ2-5, with 7 positions matching TRBD1. Near its end, the DNA agrees better with TRBJ2-7, so the J call may be wrong. Germline V gives CDR1 LNHNV, CDR2 YYDKDF (reference sequence). This CDR3 is 15 amino acids long. This CDR3 reads CATSRAYRGTYEQYF. For the CDR3, the DNA is TGTGCCACCAGCAGAGCGTACAGGGGAACCTACGAGCAGTACTTC.

Here the CDR3 DNA reads TGTGCCAGCAGCGTGACAGGGTATCGCACCGGGGAGCTGTTTTTT. Protein sequence: CASSVTGYRTGELFF. The chain combines TRBV7-2 with TRBJ2-2; 7 positions agree with TRBD1. Germline CDR1 and CDR2: SGHTA and FQGNSA. The CDR3 consists of 15 residues. V lost 5 bases and J lost 4; bases outside the gene matches: 7.

Note on this clone: Its ends do not fully match the called genes, so a read error is possible. This chain joins TRBV7-9 and TRBJ2-2; 11 bases line up with TRBD1. Per germline, CDR1 SEHNR and CDR2 FQNEAQ (reference sequence). This CDR3 spans 15 amino acids. CDR3 sequence reads: CSSSQGQGAPGELFF. As DNA, the CDR3 is TGTTCCAGCAGCCAAGGACAGGGGGCGCCCGGGGAGCTGTTTTTT.

There are a few counts of this clone. The rearrangement links TRBV5-4 to TRBJ1-6, with D hard to call. The CDR3 consists of 14 residues. CDR1 is SGHNT and CDR2 is YYREEE in the germline V gene (reference sequence). The V end lost 1 base, the J end lost 7 bases, and 9 bases lay between the germline ends. The CDR3 DNA is TGTGCCAGCAGCTTGAGGCGGCAAAATTCACCCCTCCACTTT. Residues: CASSLRRQNSPLHF.

Comment on this clone: Different DNA sequences within this sample yield the same CDR3. CDR3 nucleotides: TGCGCCAGCAGCTTGGGTCTTAACACTGAAGCTTTCTTT. Protein: CASSLGLNTEAFF. V usage is TRBV5-1 and J usage is TRBJ1-1, with D unclear. V shed 0 bases and J shed 2 bases, with 5 bases lying between them. Germline values: CDR1 SGHRS, CDR2 YFSETQ. The CDR3 extends over 13 amino acids.

The V and J genes are TRBV27 and TRBJ2-2; the match to TRBD1 covers 12 bases. The CDR3 has 17 amino acids. With V trimmed by 5 bases and J by 5 bases, 9 bases remained unmatched. Germline values: CDR1 MNHEY, CDR2 SMNVEV (reference sequence). The CDR3 nucleotides are TGTGCCAGCAGTGTCGGGACAGGGGGCGCAGGGACCGGGGAGCTGTTTTTT. Its translation: CASSVGTGGAGTGELFF.

This clone was seen a handful of times. The V gene is TRBV7-2, the J gene TRBJ1-6, with TRBD1 matching 7 bases. Germline CDR1 SGHTA, CDR2 FQGNSA. This CDR3 has 17 residues. The V gene end was trimmed by 5 bases and the J gene end by 9 bases; junction bases not matched to a gene: 16. Written as DNA, the CDR3 is TGTGCCAGCAGCCTCAGACGCAGGGGAAGGACAGGTTCACCCCTCCACTTT. It translates to CASSLRRRGRTGSPLHF.

This clone was counted only a few times. The rearrangement uses TRBV4-2 and TRBJ2-2; TRBD2 aligns across 11 bases. This CDR3 is built from 16 residues. Per the germline V gene, CDR1 is LGHNA and CDR2 is YNFKEQ. The J segment lost 2 bases and the V segment lost 4 bases, leaving 3 bases of the junction unmatched. DNA of the CDR3: TGTGCCAGCAGCCCTAGCGGGGGGCTTAACACCGGGGAGCTGTTTTTT. Amino acid sequence: CASSPSGGLNTGELFF.

A note on this clone: One junction end disagrees with the germline gene, perhaps due to a read error. The genes are TRBV7-9 and TRBJ2-1; possible D gene TRBD2, 7 bases. This CDR3 contains 15 residues. CDR1 and CDR2 from the germline V gene are SEHNR and FQNEAQ (reference sequence). This CDR3 reads CSSRPGGGEVNEQFF. The CDR3 nucleotides are TGTTCCAGCAGGCCAGGAGGGGGGGAGGTTAATGAGCAGTTCTTC.

The DNA for the CDR3 is TGTGCCAGCAGCTCGGGACGGATTCGGGGGGCCCAGTACTTC. Residues: CASSSGRIRGAQYF. This chain uses TRBV5-6 with TRBJ2-5; TRBD2 matches 7 bases. In germline, CDR1 is SGHDT, CDR2 YYEEEE. CDR3 length: 14 amino acids. V shed 3 bases and J 9 bases; nucleotides not matched to a gene: 11.

The count of this clone is one. CDR3 nucleotide sequence: TGCGCCAGCAGCCAGACCCTTGGACTTTGGGGAAACACCATATATTTT. Its protein product is CASSQTLGLWGNTIYF. The rearrangement links TRBV4-1 to TRBJ1-3, with D unresolved. V lost 3 bases and J 4 bases, leaving 16 bases between the germline ends. The length of the CDR3 is 16 residues. In germline, CDR1 is MGHRA, CDR2 YSYEKL.